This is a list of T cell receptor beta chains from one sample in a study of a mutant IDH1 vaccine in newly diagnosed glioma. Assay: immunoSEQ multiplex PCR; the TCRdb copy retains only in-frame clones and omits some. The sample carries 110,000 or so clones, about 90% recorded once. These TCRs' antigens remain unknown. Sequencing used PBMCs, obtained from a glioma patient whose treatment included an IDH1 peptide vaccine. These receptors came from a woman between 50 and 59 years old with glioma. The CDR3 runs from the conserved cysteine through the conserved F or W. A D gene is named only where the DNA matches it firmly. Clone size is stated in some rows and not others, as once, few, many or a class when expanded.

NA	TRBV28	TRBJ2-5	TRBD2	TGTGCCAGCAGTTTAATGGGACTAGCGGGGGGAGAGACCCAGTACTTC	CASSLMGLAGGETQYF
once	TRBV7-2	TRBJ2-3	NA	TGTGCCAGCAGCTTAGGCGGAGTAGGCACAGATACGCAGTATTTT	CASSLGGVGTDTQYF
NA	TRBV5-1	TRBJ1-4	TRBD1	TGCGCCAGCACAATCGGACAGGGATCAAATGAAAAACTGTTTTTT	CASTIGQGSNEKLFF
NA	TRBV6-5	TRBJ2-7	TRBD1	TGTGCCAGCAGTTATTTCCGGACAGGGGCCTACGAGCAGTACTTC	CASSYFRTGAYEQYF
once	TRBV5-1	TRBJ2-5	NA	TGCGCCAGCAAACCTGAGCAAATAGTCGAGACCCAGTACTTC	CASKPEQIVETQYF
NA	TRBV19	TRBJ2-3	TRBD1	TGTGCCAGTAGTATATGGGACAGGGGGGATACGCAGTATTTT	CASSIWDRGDTQYF
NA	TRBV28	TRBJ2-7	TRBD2	TGTGCCAGCAGATCGACTAGCGGGGGGACCTACGAGCAGTACTTC	CASRSTSGGTYEQYF
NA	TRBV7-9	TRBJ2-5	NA	TGTGCCAGCAGCCGGGCCTACGGGGAAGAGACCCAGTACTTC	CASSRAYGEETQYF
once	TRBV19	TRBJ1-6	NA	TGTGCCAGTAGTCGCCGAGGAGGGAGTAATTCACCCCTCCACTTT	CASSRRGGSNSPLHF
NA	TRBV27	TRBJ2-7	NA	TGTGCCAGCAGTTTGGCCGGGACTGTCCCCGAGCAGTACTTC	CASSLAGTVPEQYF
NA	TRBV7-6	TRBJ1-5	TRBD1	TGTGCCAGCAGCCGGGACAGCCGGAGCAATCAGCCCCAGCATTTT	CASSRDSRSNQPQHF
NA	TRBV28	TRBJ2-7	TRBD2	TGTGCCAGCAGTTTTAGCGGGAACTACGAGCAGTACTTC	CASSFSGNYEQYF
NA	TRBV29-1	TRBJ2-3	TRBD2	TGCAGCGTTGCCGGGACTAGCGGCACAGATACGCAGTATTTT	CSVAGTSGTDTQYF